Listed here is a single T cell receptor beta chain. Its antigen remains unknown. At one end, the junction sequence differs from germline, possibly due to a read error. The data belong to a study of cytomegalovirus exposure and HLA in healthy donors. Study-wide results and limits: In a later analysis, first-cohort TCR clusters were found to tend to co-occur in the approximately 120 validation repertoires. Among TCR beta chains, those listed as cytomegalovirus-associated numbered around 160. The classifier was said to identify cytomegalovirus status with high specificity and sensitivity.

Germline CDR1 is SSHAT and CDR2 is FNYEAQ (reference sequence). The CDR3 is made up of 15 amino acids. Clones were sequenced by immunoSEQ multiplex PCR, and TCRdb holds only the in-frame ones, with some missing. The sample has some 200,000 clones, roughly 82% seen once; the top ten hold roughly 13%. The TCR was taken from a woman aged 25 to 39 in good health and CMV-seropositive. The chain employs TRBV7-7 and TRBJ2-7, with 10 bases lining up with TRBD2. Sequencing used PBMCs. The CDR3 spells CASTKRTSGNYEQYF. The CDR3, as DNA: TGTGCTAGCACTAAACGAACTAGCGGGAACTACGAGCAGTACTTC. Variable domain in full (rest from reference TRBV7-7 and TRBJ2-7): GAGVSQSPRYKVTKRGQDVTLRCDPISSHATLYWYQQALGQGPEFLTYFNYEAQPDKSGLPSDRFSAERPEGSISTLTIQRTEQRDSAMYRCASTKRTSGNYEQYFGPGTRLTVT.